The sequence of this TCR beta chain was determined in a study of beta chain features in type 1 diabetes (dated by TCRdb to the late 2010s). For context, the study as a whole: No differences in mean age, gender distribution, total cell number or subset yield were found between patients and healthy donors. Regulatory and stem cell-like memory subsets were isolated from only 8 patients and roughly 8 healthy donors, whereas naive and central memory subsets came from all 30 or so donors. Across all samples, some 110,000,000 sorted cells were examined, and cell number per subset correlated strongly with RNA yield. In the study, TCRB repertoires of sorted circulating CD4+ T cell subsets from recently diagnosed type 1 diabetes patients were compared with those of matched healthy donors. Study-wide findings and limitations: Only small numbers of individuals were included in the HLA sub-analyses, which left unresolved whether HLA type had any influence on TCRB rearrangement. Patients with type 1 diabetes made fewer insertions and deleted more nucleotides at VDJ recombination sites, implying thymic rearrangement abnormalities. Shorter templates might be favored by PCR, yet because patient and control samples were amplified and corrected together, any such skew would affect both groups equally. Because cDNA was sequenced instead of genomic DNA, activated cells with high expression could be over-represented, although the groups did not differ in activation or CD3 levels. The naive, central memory and regulatory TCRB repertoires appeared to resemble one another more closely among patients than among healthy donors. Type 1 diabetes patients showed a moderate but significant shortening of TCRB CDR3 length in all four CD4+ subsets.

This clone was recorded a few times. Its target antigen remains unknown. The input lacks base qualities; no much larger clone sits a single base away. The entire amount of isolated RNA was reverse transcribed using the High Capacity cDNA Reverse Transcription Kit, so the sequenced TCRB transcripts were expressed ones. Deep immunoSEQ sequencing was applied to naive, central memory and regulatory T cell samples, giving an average of around 4 million total reads per sample. Sorted cells were lysed in RLT buffer, and RNA was extracted using DNase-treated RNeasy Micro or Mini kits according to cell number. To prevent cross-contamination, every cell subset was processed on its own, while patient and healthy donor samples were processed together. The immunoSEQ multiplex PCR was used to amplify TCRB sequences from cDNA, generating 87-bp fragments that spanned the CDR3 region. Sequencing of the amplicons was done on the Illumina HiSeq platform. Per the authors' processing: PCR bias was corrected computationally using synthetic template baselines, and reads within Hamming distance 2 were collapsed, with unmergeable singletons discarded. By aligning reads against IMGT, V, D and J genes, CDR3 length, and insertions or deletions at six rearrangement sites were assigned. Within each subset, clonotype counts were normalized to sorted cell number, and only after that were true diversity and Gini coefficients computed with the tcR R package. The overlap coefficient, calculated on TCRB nucleotide sequences, was used to measure repertoire sharing. The table was pulled from immuneACCESS by TCRdb, which kept in-frame rearrangements only. Such tables lose some clones; where checked, under half of the loss comes from unresolved V genes, and the rest has no known cause. The V and J calls and clone size were taken over from that table, and D and trimming were inferred from the DNA. The sample data list over 300,000 clones, and approximately 10% of these were observed just once. The top ten clones comprise around 1% of the sample.

Each donor gave one peripheral blood draw, averaging approximately 0.12 L, which was collected into heparinised tubes. Using a panel that included CD45RO, CCR7, CD25, CD127, CD95 and CD27, naive, central memory, regulatory and stem cell-like memory CD4+ T cells were sorted on a BD FACSAria II. Purity was above 95% for every sorted population. PBMCs were isolated right away by Lymphoprep density gradient centrifugation and were stained directly, without culture. Samples were stained and sorted in pairs, with one healthy donor and one patient per experiment, so that batch effects were minimized. What was sequenced was central memory CD4+ T cells from blood. This receptor was obtained from a man aged 25-40 years with type 1 diabetes.

In nucleotides, the sequence is TGTGCCAGCAGCCGATACAATGAGCAGTTCTTC. It specifies CASSRYNEQFF. The receptor chain draws on TRBV11-2 and TRBJ2-1; no D segment can be confidently identified. CDR1 SGHAT and CDR2 FQNNGV are derived from the germline V gene. The CDR3 goes from the cysteine to the phenylalanine over 11 residues. The only DNA kept is the CDR3, 33 bases in frame from the first base. Relative to germline, V is 5 bases shorter and J is 4 bases shorter, with 3 bases between their ends.